A single sample is the source of the 26 T cell receptor beta chains below, sequenced in a study of blood T cell repertoires in COVID-19. Clones were sequenced by immunoSEQ multiplex PCR, and TCRdb holds only the in-frame ones, with some missing. This table holds some 230,000 clones, approximately 80% found once. The specimen was peripheral blood. These receptors all stem from a woman aged 55-69 years who had recovered from COVID-19.

V gene TRBV4-1 combines with J gene TRBJ2-3; 8 positions agree with TRBD2. The germline V gene encodes CDR1 MGHRA and CDR2 YSYEKL. Trimming took 4 bases from V and 2 from J; bases not matched to a gene: 11. CDR3 size: 17 residues. CDR3 sequence reads: CASSPTRSGGYTDTQYF. The CDR3 coding sequence is TGCGCCAGCAGCCCAACCAGAAGCGGGGGATACACAGATACGCAGTATTTT.

The chain employs TRBV19 and TRBJ1-1, with TRBD1 matching over 8 bases. J gave up 2 bases and V 4 bases, and 9 bases lay outside the gene matches. The germline V gene encodes CDR1 LNHDA and CDR2 SQIVND (reference sequence). This CDR3 is built from 16 residues. CDR3 bases: TGTGCCAGTAGTACAGACCGACAGGGGAAAAACACTGAAGCTTTCTTT. The encoded protein is CASSTDRQGKNTEAFF.

The chain couples TRBV4-2 to TRBJ2-5; D is unclear. The CDR3 sequence is 14 residues long. Germline V gives CDR1 LGHNA, CDR2 YNFKEQ. V was shortened by 3 bases and J by 5 bases, with 13 bases between the two germline ends. CDR3 in DNA: TGTGCCAGCAGCCACTGGGTGAGGCGGGAGACCCAGTACTTC. Translating it yields CASSHWVRRETQYF.

The genes are TRBV7-9 and TRBJ2-2; no clear D. V dropped 1 base and J dropped 8 bases, with 8 bases sitting between them. From germline, CDR1 is SEHNR and CDR2 FQNEAQ (reference sequence). The CDR3 covers 13 residues. The CDR3 here is CASSLVRSGELFF. The CDR3 DNA sequence: TGTGCCAGCAGCTTAGTACGGAGTGGGGAGCTGTTTTTT.

This chain connects TRBV12-3 or TRBV12-4 to TRBJ1-2; TRBD1 matches 7 bases. J was trimmed by 6 bases and V by 5 bases; bases with no gene match: 6. The CDR3 is 13 residues long. CDR3 protein: CASSLFTGDGYTF. CDR3 sequence (DNA): TGTGCCAGCAGTCTATTCACAGGGGATGGCTACACCTTC.

This rearrangement joins TRBV3-1 (or the pseudogene TRBV3-2) to TRBJ2-3, with 8 bases that match TRBD2. Germline lookup yields CDR1 LGHDT and CDR2 YNNKEL (reference sequence). This CDR3 is 13 amino acids long. Trimming cost V 10 bases and J 2 bases; bases outside gene matches: 5. The CDR3 region has the DNA TGTGCCACCGAAGGACTAGCCACAGATACGCAGTATTTT. Its protein product is CATEGLATDTQYF.

This chain uses TRBV29-1 with TRBJ2-3; 8 nucleotides line up with TRBD1. In germline, CDR1 is SQVTM, CDR2 ANQGSEA. CDR3 length: 15 amino acids. Losses at the gene ends were 3 bases for V and 3 bases for J; bases not matched to a gene: 8. CDR3 in DNA: TGCAGCGTTGACGGCCGGACAGGGCGGACAGATACGCAGTATTTT. It translates to CSVDGRTGRTDTQYF.

The chain has TRBV3-1 (or the pseudogene TRBV3-2) and TRBJ2-2; D gene ambiguous. CDR1 and CDR2 (germline): LGHDT, YNNKEL (reference sequence). CDR3 length equals 14 residues. Trimming took off 1 base at V and 8 bases at J, with 11 bases between the two ends. The CDR3 region is CASSQGRPVGELFF. In nucleotides, the CDR3 is TGTGCCAGCAGCCAAGGTCGTCCTGTGGGGGAGCTGTTTTTT.

The rearrangement links TRBV7-2 to TRBJ1-4; D unresolved. V was trimmed by 5 bases and J by 8 bases, leaving 12 bases between them. Germline V CDR1 and CDR2: SGHTA, FQGNSA. The CDR3 totals 13 residues. CDR3 protein: CASSPGLSEKLFF. In nucleotides, the CDR3 is TGTGCCAGCAGCCCCGGACTTTCCGAAAAACTGTTTTTT.

This clone showed up just a few times. The chain carries TRBV4-2 and TRBJ2-1; D is unclear. The CDR3 totals 16 residues. V lost 1 base to trimming and J lost 4 bases, with 14 bases between them. Germline assignment: CDR1 LGHNA and CDR2 YNFKEQ. The CDR3 region has the DNA TGTGCCAGCAGCCAAGGTGGGTCCAGGCTATACAATGAGCAGTTCTTC. Translating gives CASSQGGSRLYNEQFF.

The chain is built from TRBV14 and TRBJ2-7; TRBD1 agrees at 7 bases. The CDR3 runs 16 residues. The junction had 9 bases not matched to a gene; V was cut back by 4 bases and J by 0 bases. Per germline, CDR1 SGHDN and CDR2 FVKESK. The CDR3 is CASSPYRGSPSYEQYF. The CDR3 DNA sequence: TGTGCCAGCAGCCCTTACAGGGGTTCCCCCTCCTACGAGCAGTACTTC.

This chain connects TRBV25-1 to TRBJ1-2, with 8 nucleotides matching TRBD1. The length of the CDR3 is 13 residues. Germline CDR1 is MGHDK and CDR2 is SYGVNS. The V gene end was trimmed by 4 bases and the J gene end by 7 bases; junction bases not matched to a gene: 5. In DNA form, the CDR3 reads TGTGCCAGCAGTGCGCAGGGGGCCCTTGGCTACACCTTC. Protein product: CASSAQGALGYTF.

The chain links TRBV5-5 to TRBJ1-4; D is unresolved. CDR1 and CDR2 (germline): SGHKS, YYEKEE (reference sequence). There are 15 residues in the CDR3. V gave up 0 bases and J gave up 0 bases, with 6 bases separating them. The CDR3 DNA is TGTGCCAGCAGCTTGGGGGGAGCAACTAATGAAAAACTGTTTTTT. As protein: CASSLGGATNEKLFF.

V usage is TRBV27 and J usage is TRBJ2-1; 8 nucleotides line up with TRBD2. The V gene's germline CDR1 is MNHEY and CDR2 SMNVEV (reference sequence). CDR3 length: 15 residues. V lost 3 bases, J lost 9 bases, and 10 bases stayed unmatched. The CDR3 region is CASSLTDRGGGEQFF. CDR3 in DNA: TGTGCCAGCAGTTTGACCGACCGGGGGGGCGGTGAGCAGTTCTTC.

This clone was recorded once. The chain carries TRBV6-2 or TRBV6-3 and TRBJ1-2, with D perhaps matching TRBD1 (6 bases). Germline lookup yields CDR1 MNHEY and CDR2 SVGEGT. This CDR3 spans 12 amino acids. V dropped 5 bases and J dropped 3 bases, with 7 bases sitting between them. The DNA of the CDR3 is TGTGCCAGCAGTCGACAGGACTATGGCTACACCTTC. Translated: CASSRQDYGYTF.

This clone was detected only a few times. This sequence joins TRBV5-6 and TRBJ1-1, with a possible D match to TRBD1 (6 bases). This CDR3 is built from 13 residues. Germline V CDR1 and CDR2: SGHDT, YYEEEE. Trimming pared 1 base from V and 4 bases from J, leaving 8 bases between. CDR3 residues: CASSLTGFTEAFF. CDR3 DNA: TGTGCCAGCAGCTTGACAGGGTTCACTGAAGCTTTCTTT.

This clone was counted only a few times. V usage is TRBV4-1 and J usage is TRBJ2-7, with D perhaps matching TRBD1 (7 bases). V lost 1 base and J 0 bases, leaving 19 bases between the germline ends. Germline loops: CDR1 MGHRA, CDR2 YSYEKL. This CDR3 has 18 residues. The CDR3 reads CASSQARLGGGPSYEQYF. DNA of the CDR3: TGCGCCAGCAGCCAAGCCCGTTTAGGAGGGGGCCCCTCCTACGAGCAGTACTTC.

The gene calls are TRBV14 and TRBJ1-4, with a weak D call TRBD1 (5 bases). Germline assignment: CDR1 SGHDN and CDR2 FVKESK. The CDR3 has 15 amino acids. With 1 base removed from V and 5 bases from J, the gap between germline ends came to 11 bases. The DNA for the CDR3 is TGTGCCAGCAGCCAAGGGGGCCCTGAGAATGAAAAACTGTTTTTT. This sequence encodes CASSQGGPENEKLFF.

The V and J genes are TRBV6-5 and TRBJ1-2; 8 bases agree with TRBD1. The V segment lost 2 bases and the J segment 6 bases; nucleotides outside the gene matches: 2. The CDR3 covers 13 residues. Looked up from germline, CDR1 is MNHEY and CDR2 is SVGAGI. For the CDR3, the DNA is TGTGCCAGCAGTTACGGACAGGGCAATGGCTACACCTTC. Translating it yields CASSYGQGNGYTF.

The chain joins TRBV4-1 to TRBJ1-6, with D maybe TRBD1 (6 bases). V was shortened by 6 bases and J by 6 bases, with 12 bases between the two germline ends. CDR3 length: 14 residues. Germline-derived CDR1 and CDR2 are MGHRA and YSYEKL. CDR3 nucleotides: TGCGCCAGCAGGACAGGCCCTCCTAATTCACCCCTCCACTTT. Its translation is CASRTGPPNSPLHF.

J is TRBJ2-5 and V is TRBV6-6; weak D call: TRBD2 (6 bases). The CDR3 length is 16 residues. The V and J ends lost 2 bases and 5 bases respectively, with 18 bases between them. The germline V gene encodes CDR1 MNHNY and CDR2 SVGAGI (reference sequence). The CDR3, as DNA: TGTGCCAGCAGTTACCCCCCGGGGGAAACCGGGGAGACCCAGTACTTC. It translates to CASSYPPGETGETQYF.

The V gene is TRBV7-2, the J gene TRBJ2-5; D perhaps matches TRBD1 (5 bases). Germline assignment: CDR1 SGHTA and CDR2 FQGNSA. There are 14 residues in the CDR3. Trimming shortened V by 5 bases and J by 2 bases, and 12 bases separated the two germline ends. CDR3 DNA: TGTGCCAGCAGCCGCGACAGAGTACAAGAGACCCAGTACTTC. It is translated as CASSRDRVQETQYF.

The chain combines TRBV7-2 with TRBJ1-5, with 10 positions matching TRBD1. CDR3 length: 15 residues. V was clipped by 3 bases and J by 5 bases; unmatched bases: 4. Germline V gene lookup returns CDR1 SGHTA and CDR2 FQGNSA. The CDR3 region has the DNA TGTGCCAGCAGCTTTACCGGGACAGGGGATCAGCCCCAGCATTTT. It specifies CASSFTGTGDQPQHF.

The rearrangement uses TRBV13 and TRBJ1-5; 11 bases line up with TRBD1. This CDR3 spans 15 amino acids. Germline CDR1 is PRHDT and CDR2 is FYEKMQ (reference sequence). Trimming removed 5 bases from V and 6 bases from J; junction bases left unmatched: 6. The CDR3 region is CASSIGQGAVQPQHF. The DNA of the CDR3 is TGTGCCAGCAGCATCGGACAGGGGGCTGTTCAGCCCCAGCATTTT. The full variable domain, rest sourced from reference TRBV13 and TRBJ1-5, is AAGVIQSPRHLIKEKRETATLKCYPIPRHDTVYWYQQGPGQDPQFLISFYEKMQSDKGSIPDRFSAQQFSDYHSELNMSSLELGDSALYFCASSIGQGAVQPQHFGDGTRLSIL.

The rearrangement links TRBV4-1 to TRBJ1-3; tentative D call: TRBD1 (5 bases). The germline gives CDR1 MGHRA, CDR2 YSYEKL. Trimming took off 4 bases at V and 3 bases at J, with 19 bases between the two ends. The CDR3 has 17 amino acids. The CDR3 sequence: CASSPGELSRVGNTIYF. In DNA form, the CDR3 reads TGCGCCAGCAGCCCGGGGGAGCTTTCTCGGGTTGGAAACACCATATATTTT.

V usage is TRBV2 and J usage is TRBJ1-4; D gene uncertain. The germline V gene has CDR1 SNHLY and CDR2 FYNNEI. CDR3 length: 11 residues. Trimming stripped 3 bases from V and 8 bases from J, with 4 bases between. CDR3 sequence: CASSDGEKLFF. CDR3 nucleotides: TGTGCCAGCAGTGACGGGGAAAAACTGTTTTTT.